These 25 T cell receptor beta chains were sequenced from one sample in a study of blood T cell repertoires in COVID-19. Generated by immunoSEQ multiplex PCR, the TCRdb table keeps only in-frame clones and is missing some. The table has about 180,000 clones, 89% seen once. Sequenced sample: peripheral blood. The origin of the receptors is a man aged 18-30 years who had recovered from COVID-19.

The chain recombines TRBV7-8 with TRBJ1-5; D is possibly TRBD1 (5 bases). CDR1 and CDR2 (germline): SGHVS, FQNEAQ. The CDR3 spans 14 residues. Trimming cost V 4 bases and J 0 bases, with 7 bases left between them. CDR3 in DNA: TGTGCCAGCAGCTCCCAGGGTAGCAATCAGCCCCAGCATTTT. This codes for CASSSQGSNQPQHF. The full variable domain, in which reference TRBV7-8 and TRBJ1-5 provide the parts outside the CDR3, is GAGVSQSPRYKVAKRGQDVALRCDPISGHVSLFWYQQALGQGPEFLTYFQNEAQLDKSGLPSDRFFAERPEGSVSTLKIQRTQQEDSAVYLCASSSQGSNQPQHFGDGTRLSIL.

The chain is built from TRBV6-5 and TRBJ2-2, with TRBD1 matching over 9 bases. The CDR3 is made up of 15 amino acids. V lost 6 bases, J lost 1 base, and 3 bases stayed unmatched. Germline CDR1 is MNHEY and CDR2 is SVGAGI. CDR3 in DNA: TGTGCCAGCAGCAGACAGGGGGGGAACACCGGGGAGCTGTTTTTT. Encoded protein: CASSRQGGNTGELFF.

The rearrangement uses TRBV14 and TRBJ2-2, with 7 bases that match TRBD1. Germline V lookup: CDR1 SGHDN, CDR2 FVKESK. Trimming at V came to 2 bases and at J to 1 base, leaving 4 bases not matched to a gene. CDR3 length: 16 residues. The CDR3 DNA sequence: TGTGCCAGCAGCCAATTCGGGACAGAGAACACCGGGGAGCTGTTTTTT. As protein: CASSQFGTENTGELFF.

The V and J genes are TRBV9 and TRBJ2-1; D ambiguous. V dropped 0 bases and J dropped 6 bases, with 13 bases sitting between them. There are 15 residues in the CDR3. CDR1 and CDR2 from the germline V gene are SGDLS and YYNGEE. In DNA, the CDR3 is TGTGCCAGCAGCGTAGATCCAGGATCTACCAATGAGCAGTTCTTC. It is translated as CASSVDPGSTNEQFF.

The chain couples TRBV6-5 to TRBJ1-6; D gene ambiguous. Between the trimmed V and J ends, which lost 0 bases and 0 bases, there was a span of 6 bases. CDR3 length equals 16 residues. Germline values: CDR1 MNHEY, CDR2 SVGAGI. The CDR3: CASSYSSRSYNSPLHF. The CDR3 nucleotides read TGTGCCAGCAGTTACTCATCCCGCTCCTATAATTCACCCCTCCACTTT.

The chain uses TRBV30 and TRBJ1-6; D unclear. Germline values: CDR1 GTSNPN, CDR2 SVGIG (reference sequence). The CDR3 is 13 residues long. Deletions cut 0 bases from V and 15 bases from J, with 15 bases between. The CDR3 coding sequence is TGTGCCTGGAGTGTACCGGCGGTACCCCTCCTCCACTTT. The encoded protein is CAWSVPAVPLLHF.

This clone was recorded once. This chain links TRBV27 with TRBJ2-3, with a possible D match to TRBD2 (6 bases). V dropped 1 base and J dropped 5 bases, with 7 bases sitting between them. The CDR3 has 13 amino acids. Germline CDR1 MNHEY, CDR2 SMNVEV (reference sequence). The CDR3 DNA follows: TGTGCCAGCAGTTTATGGGGAGGAGATACGCAGTATTTT. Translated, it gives CASSLWGGDTQYF.

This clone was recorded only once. CDR3 protein: CSVERGSGGYTF. The CDR3 nucleotides are TGCAGCGTTGAACGAGGATCCGGTGGCTACACCTTC. V and J are TRBV29-1 and TRBJ1-2; D gene unclear. The V and J ends lost 2 bases and 7 bases respectively, with 11 bases between them. Germline V gene sequence: CDR1 SQVTM, CDR2 ANQGSEA. CDR3 length equals 12 residues. The whole variable domain, remainder taken from reference TRBV29-1 and TRBJ1-2, is SAVISQKPSRDICQRGTSLTIQCQVDSQVTMMFWYRQQPGQSLTLIATANQGSEATYESGFVIDKFPISRPNLTFSTLTVSNMSPEDSSIYLCSVERGSGGYTFGSGTRLTVV.

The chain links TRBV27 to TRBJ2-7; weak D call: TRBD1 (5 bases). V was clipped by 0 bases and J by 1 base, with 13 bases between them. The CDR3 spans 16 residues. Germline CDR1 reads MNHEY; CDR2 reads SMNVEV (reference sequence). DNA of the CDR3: TGTGCCAGCAGTTTATCAGCAGGGTATTATTCCTACGAGCAGTACTTC. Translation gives CASSLSAGYYSYEQYF.

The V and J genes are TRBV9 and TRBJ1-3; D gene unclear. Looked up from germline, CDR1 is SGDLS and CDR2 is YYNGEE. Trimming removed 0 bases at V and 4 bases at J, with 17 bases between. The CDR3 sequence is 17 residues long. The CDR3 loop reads CASSVGGEIGLGNTIYF. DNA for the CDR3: TGTGCCAGCAGCGTAGGAGGTGAGATCGGTCTAGGAAACACCATATATTTT.

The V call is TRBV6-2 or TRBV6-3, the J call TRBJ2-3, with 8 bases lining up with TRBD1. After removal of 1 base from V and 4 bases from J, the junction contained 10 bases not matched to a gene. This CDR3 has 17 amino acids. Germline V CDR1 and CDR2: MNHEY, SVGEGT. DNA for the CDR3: TGTGCCAGCAGTTACTTCCAGGGGGCTAGGGCGGCAGATACGCAGTATTTT. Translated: CASSYFQGARAADTQYF.

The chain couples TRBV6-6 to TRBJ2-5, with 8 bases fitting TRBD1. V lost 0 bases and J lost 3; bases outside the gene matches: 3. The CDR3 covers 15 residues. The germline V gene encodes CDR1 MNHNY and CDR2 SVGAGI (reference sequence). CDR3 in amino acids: CASSYSRTGKETQYF. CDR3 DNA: TGTGCCAGCAGTTACTCCCGGACAGGGAAAGAGACCCAGTACTTC.

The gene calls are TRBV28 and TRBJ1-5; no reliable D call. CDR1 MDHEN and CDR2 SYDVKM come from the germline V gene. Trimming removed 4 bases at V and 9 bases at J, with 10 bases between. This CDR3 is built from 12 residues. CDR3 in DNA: TGTGCCAGCAGTTCGCCCTCAGGGCCCCAGCATTTT. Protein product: CASSSPSGPQHF.

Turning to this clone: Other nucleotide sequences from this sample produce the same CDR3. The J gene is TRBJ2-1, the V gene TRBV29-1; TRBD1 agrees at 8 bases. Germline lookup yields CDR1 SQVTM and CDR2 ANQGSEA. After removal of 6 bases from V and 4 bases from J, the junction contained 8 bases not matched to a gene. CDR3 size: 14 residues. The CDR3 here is CSVSQGGAYNEQFF. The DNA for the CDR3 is TGCAGCGTGTCACAGGGGGGAGCATACAATGAGCAGTTCTTC.

The CDR3 region has the DNA TGTGCCAGTCACCTACAGGGGAACACTGAAGCTTTCTTT. This sequence encodes CASHLQGNTEAFF. The V and J genes are TRBV28 and TRBJ1-1; tentatively, D is TRBD1 (6 bases). V dropped 9 bases and J dropped 1 base, with 12 bases sitting between them. Looked up from germline, CDR1 is MDHEN and CDR2 is SYDVKM. The CDR3 totals 13 residues.

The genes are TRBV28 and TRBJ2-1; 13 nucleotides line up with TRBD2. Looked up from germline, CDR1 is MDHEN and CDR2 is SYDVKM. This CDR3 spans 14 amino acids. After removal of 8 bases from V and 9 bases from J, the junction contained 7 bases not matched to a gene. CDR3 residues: CASPGTSGTSEQFF. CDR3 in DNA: TGTGCCAGCCCCGGGACTAGCGGGACATCTGAGCAGTTCTTC.

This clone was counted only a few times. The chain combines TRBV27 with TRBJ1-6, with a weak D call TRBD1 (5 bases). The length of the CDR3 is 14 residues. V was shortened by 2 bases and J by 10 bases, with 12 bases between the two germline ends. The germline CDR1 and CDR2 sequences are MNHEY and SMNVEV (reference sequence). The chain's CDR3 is CASSLRAGRSPLHF. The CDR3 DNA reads TGTGCCAGCAGTTTAAGGGCAGGGAGGTCACCCCTCCACTTT.

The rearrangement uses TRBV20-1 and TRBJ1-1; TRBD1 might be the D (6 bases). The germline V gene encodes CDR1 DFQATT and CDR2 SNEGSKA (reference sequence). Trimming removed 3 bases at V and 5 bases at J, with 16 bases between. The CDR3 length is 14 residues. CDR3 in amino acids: CSASDPGGATEAFF. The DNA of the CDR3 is TGCAGTGCTAGTGACCCTGGGGGGGCGACTGAAGCTTTCTTT.

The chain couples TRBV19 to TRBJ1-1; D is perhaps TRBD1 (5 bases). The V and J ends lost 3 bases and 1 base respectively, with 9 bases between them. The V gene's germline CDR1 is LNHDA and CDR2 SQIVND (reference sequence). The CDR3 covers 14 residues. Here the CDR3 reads CASSMTERNTEAFF. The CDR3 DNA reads TGTGCCAGTAGTATGACAGAGAGGAACACTGAAGCTTTCTTT.

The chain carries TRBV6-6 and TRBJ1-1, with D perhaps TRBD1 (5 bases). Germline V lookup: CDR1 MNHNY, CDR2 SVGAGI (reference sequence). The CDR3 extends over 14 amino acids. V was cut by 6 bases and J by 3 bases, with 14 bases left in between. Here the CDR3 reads CASSPRTGDTEAFF. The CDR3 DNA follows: TGTGCCAGCAGCCCCCGCACGGGGGACACTGAAGCTTTCTTT.

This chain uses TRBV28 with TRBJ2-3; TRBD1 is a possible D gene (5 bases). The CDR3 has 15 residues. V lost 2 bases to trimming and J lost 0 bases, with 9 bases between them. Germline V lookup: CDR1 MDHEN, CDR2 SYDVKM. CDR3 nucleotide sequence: TGTGCCAGCAGTTTACTCCCAGGGAGCACAGATACGCAGTATTTT. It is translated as CASSLLPGSTDTQYF. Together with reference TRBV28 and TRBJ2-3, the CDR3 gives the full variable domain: DVKVTQSSRYLVKRTGEKVFLECVQDMDHENMFWYRQDPGLGLRLIYFSYDVKMKEKGDIPEGYSVSREKKERFSLILESASTNQTSMYLCASSLLPGSTDTQYFGPGTRLTVL.

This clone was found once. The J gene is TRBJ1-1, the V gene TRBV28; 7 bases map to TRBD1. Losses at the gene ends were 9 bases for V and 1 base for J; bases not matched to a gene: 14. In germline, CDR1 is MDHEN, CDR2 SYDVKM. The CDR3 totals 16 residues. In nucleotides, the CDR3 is TGTGCCAGTATAAGGGTCCCAAACAGGGGGAACACTGAAGCTTTCTTT. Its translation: CASIRVPNRGNTEAFF.

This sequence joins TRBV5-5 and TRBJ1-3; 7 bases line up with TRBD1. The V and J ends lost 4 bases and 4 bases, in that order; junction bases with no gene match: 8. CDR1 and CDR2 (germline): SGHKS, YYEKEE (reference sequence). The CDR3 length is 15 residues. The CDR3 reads CASSRTGAMGNTIYF. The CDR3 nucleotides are TGTGCCAGCAGCCGAACAGGGGCGATGGGAAACACCATATATTTT.

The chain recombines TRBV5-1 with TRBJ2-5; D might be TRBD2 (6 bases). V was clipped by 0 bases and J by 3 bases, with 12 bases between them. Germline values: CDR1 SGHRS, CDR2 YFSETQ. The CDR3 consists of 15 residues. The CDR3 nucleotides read TGCGCCAGCAGCTTGGTCAGGGAGCGGGAAGAGACCCAGTACTTC. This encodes CASSLVREREETQYF.

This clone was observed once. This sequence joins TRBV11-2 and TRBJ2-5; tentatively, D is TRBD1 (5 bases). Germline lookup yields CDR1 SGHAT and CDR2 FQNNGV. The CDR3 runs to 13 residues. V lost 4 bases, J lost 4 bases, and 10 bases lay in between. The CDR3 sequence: CASSSRVPETQYF. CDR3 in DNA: TGTGCCAGCAGCTCCAGGGTCCCAGAGACCCAGTACTTC.